This T cell receptor beta chain was captured in a study of shared clonotypes between healthy human individuals. Concerning this clone: Its antigen remains unidentified. Within the sample, other DNA sequences also encode this same CDR3.

Per germline, CDR1 SGDLS and CDR2 YYNGEE. V dropped 3 bases and J dropped 3 bases, with 8 bases sitting between them. The CDR3 consists of 13 residues. General study points: As a rule, naive subsets had a larger estimated richness than memory subsets.

Data came from immunoSEQ multiplex PCR; TCRdb stores just in-frame clones and leaves some out. Of about 2.4 million clones listed, more than 85% are singletons. Sequences were obtained from naive CD4+ T cells from PBMCs. The subset: CD45RA+ positively selected. The receptor was isolated from a man aged 18 to 30 in good health. Some clones in this sample may be carry-over from other donors' samples. This chain uses TRBV9 with TRBJ2-3; D gene unclear. CDR3 coding DNA: TGTGCCAGCAGCGGTACCACAACAGATACGCAGTATTTT. It translates to CASSGTTTDTQYF.